The rows below give T cell receptor beta chains drawn from one sample of a study of radiation and T cells in renal cell carcinoma. The protocol was immunoSEQ multiplex PCR, while the TCRdb copy is restricted to in-frame clones and leaves out a portion. The sample records some 120,000 clones, 70% to 90% being singletons. Sequencing was performed on blood, taken from a patient whose treatment included radiotherapy and nephrectomy. Receptor source: a woman aged 70-85 years with renal cell carcinoma. The CDR3 runs from the conserved cysteine through the conserved F or W. The D gene is left open where the match is weak. Where a row states a size, it is once, few, many or the class of an expanded clone; other rows omit it.

len	abundance	j_gene	d_gene	v_gene	CDR3aa	CDR3nt
15	-	TRBJ2-1	TRBD2	TRBV2	CASRRTSGGVSEQFF	TGTGCCAGCAGAAGGACTAGCGGGGGAGTTAGTGAGCAGTTCTTC
16	-	TRBJ1-1	-	TRBV7-3	CASSLSRTEVMTEAFF	TGTGCCAGCAGCTTATCCAGGACAGAAGTTATGACTGAAGCTTTCTTT
11	once	TRBJ1-3	-	TRBV28	CASLSGNTIYF	TGTGCCAGCCTCTCTGGAAACACCATATATTTT
12	-	TRBJ1-1	-	TRBV30	CAWSVGNTEAFF	TGTGCCTGGAGTGTAGGGAACACTGAAGCTTTCTTT
15	-	TRBJ2-7	TRBD2	TRBV6-5	CASSPASGGAHEQYF	TGTGCCAGCAGCCCCGCTAGCGGGGGGGCCCACGAGCAGTACTTC
17	-	TRBJ2-7	-	TRBV10-3	CAIRGGRDSRSSYEQYF	TGTGCCATCAGGGGGGGCCGGGACAGCCGCAGCTCCTACGAGCAGTACTTC
13	-	TRBJ2-5	-	TRBV30	CAWSVRGGETQYF	TGTGCCTGGAGTGTACGAGGGGGAGAGACCCAGTACTTC
13	once	TRBJ2-7	-	TRBV7-9	CASSLLGAGEQYF	TGTGCCAGCAGCTTACTGGGGGCCGGGGAGCAGTACTTC
14	few	TRBJ1-1	TRBD1	TRBV2	CASTSDRVNTEAFF	TGTGCCAGCACCTCGGACAGGGTGAACACTGAAGCTTTCTTT
13	-	TRBJ1-2	-	TRBV5-1	CASSLVGRDGYTF	TGCGCCAGCAGCTTGGTGGGTAGGGATGGCTACACCTTC
15	few	TRBJ2-4	-	TRBV5-6	CASSLGRADKNIQYF	TGTGCCAGCAGCTTGGGTCGGGCAGACAAAAACATTCAGTACTTC
15	-	TRBJ1-4	-	TRBV10-1	CASSESGGSNEKLFF	TGCGCCAGCAGTGAGTCGGGCGGCTCTAATGAAAAACTGTTTTTT
15	-	TRBJ2-5	TRBD1	TRBV2	CASRAGQGVQETQYF	TGTGCCAGCAGAGCGGGACAGGGGGTACAAGAGACCCAGTACTTC
16	-	TRBJ2-3	TRBD2	TRBV5-5	CASSLTPGGLTDTQYF	TGTGCCAGCAGCTTGACGCCGGGGGGTCTGACAGATACGCAGTATTTT
14	-	TRBJ2-7	-	TRBV5-1	CASSSSPGSYEQYF	TGCGCCAGCAGCTCAAGTCCAGGATCCTACGAGCAGTACTTC
15	once	TRBJ2-1	-	TRBV5-1	CASSLGDLSYNEQFF	TGCGCCAGCAGCTTGGGAGACTTGTCCTACAATGAGCAGTTCTTC
14	-	TRBJ1-2	TRBD1	TRBV19	CASSRTGEGRGYTF	TGTGCCAGTAGCCGGACAGGGGAGGGAAGAGGCTACACCTTC
15	few	TRBJ2-3	-	TRBV5-1	CASSLAGAPTDTQYF	TGCGCCAGCAGCTTGGCGGGGGCCCCCACAGATACGCAGTATTTT
14	-	TRBJ1-1	TRBD1	TRBV19	CASSSNRGNTEAFF	TGTGCCAGTAGCTCAAACAGGGGGAACACTGAAGCTTTCTTT
16	-	TRBJ2-5	-	TRBV5-1	CASSLVGGGLQETQYF	TGCGCCAGCAGCTTGGTTGGGGGGGGCCTCCAAGAGACCCAGTACTTC
16	-	TRBJ1-3	-	TRBV5-4	CASSLDAYDIGNTIYF	TGTGCCAGCAGCTTGGATGCTTACGACATTGGAAACACCATATATTTT
12	-	TRBJ1-2	-	TRBV6-1	CASSAYGNGYTF	TGTGCCAGCAGTGCCTACGGTAATGGCTACACCTTC
14	few	TRBJ1-1	-	TRBV30	CAWSVIGKNTEAFF	TGTGCCTGGAGTGTAATTGGAAAGAACACTGAAGCTTTCTTT
16	-	TRBJ1-6	TRBD1	TRBV11-2	CASSHRGSSYNSPLHF	TGTGCCAGCAGTCACAGGGGGAGCTCCTATAATTCACCCCTCCACTTT
15	-	TRBJ1-4	-	TRBV11-2	CASSLQGRMGEKLFF	TGTGCCAGCAGCTTACAGGGACGGATGGGTGAAAAACTGTTTTTT
14	-	TRBJ1-6	-	TRBV27	CASKVQTPNSPLHF	TGTGCCAGCAAGGTCCAAACCCCTAATTCACCCCTCCACTTT
16	once	TRBJ1-4	TRBD1	TRBV15	CATSIPQGAGREKLFF	TGTGCCACCAGCATTCCTCAGGGGGCGGGAAGAGAAAAACTGTTTTTT
16	-	TRBJ2-2	TRBD2	TRBV5-1	CASSSAGGPGTGELFF	TGCGCCAGCAGTTCGGCGGGGGGGCCAGGCACCGGGGAGCTGTTTTTT
14	-	TRBJ1-4	TRBD1	TRBV11-3	CASSVRRGHEKLFF	TGTGCCAGCAGCGTCAGAAGGGGGCATGAAAAACTGTTTTTT
12	-	TRBJ1-1	-	TRBV7-2	CASSLAWAEAFF	TGTGCCAGCAGCTTAGCCTGGGCTGAAGCTTTCTTT
14	-	TRBJ2-5	TRBD2	TRBV29-1	CSVTSGGSQETQYF	TGCAGCGTCACTAGCGGGGGGTCCCAAGAGACCCAGTACTTC
13	-	TRBJ2-7	-	TRBV7-9	CASSSGGRAEQYF	TGTGCCAGCAGCTCAGGAGGCCGGGCCGAGCAGTACTTC
13	-	TRBJ2-4	-	TRBV27	CASSNDPKNIQYF	TGTGCCAGCAGCAATGATCCCAAAAACATTCAGTACTTC
16	few	TRBJ1-1	TRBD1	TRBV19	CASSGGQGRRNTEAFF	TGTGCCAGTAGTGGAGGACAGGGCCGGAGGAACACTGAAGCTTTCTTT
13	-	TRBJ1-1	-	TRBV19	CASSSDRNTEAFF	TGTGCCAGTAGTTCGGACAGGAACACTGAAGCTTTCTTT
16	-	TRBJ2-1	TRBD1	TRBV7-8	CASSLQTGSSYNEQFF	TGTGCCAGCAGCCTCCAGACAGGGAGCTCCTACAATGAGCAGTTCTTC
15	-	TRBJ2-3	-	TRBV7-2	CASSSGWGSADTQYF	TGTGCCAGCAGCTCAGGGTGGGGTTCGGCAGATACGCAGTATTTT
15	once	TRBJ2-7	-	TRBV10-3	CAISDPGNRAYEQYF	TGTGCCATCAGTGACCCGGGCAACAGGGCCTACGAGCAGTACTTC
15	-	TRBJ1-2	-	TRBV4-1	CASSQDPALGYGYTF	TGCGCCAGCAGCCAAGATCCAGCTTTGGGCTATGGCTACACCTTC
15	-	TRBJ2-7	TRBD1	TRBV6-1	CASSEGLGQSYEQYF	TGTGCCAGCAGTGAAGGCCTGGGACAGAGCTACGAGCAGTACTTC
16	-	TRBJ1-4	-	TRBV2	CASSLGRGPPNEKLFF	TGTGCCAGCAGCCTAGGGAGGGGACCCCCGAATGAAAAACTGTTTTTT
16	-	TRBJ2-3	TRBD1	TRBV7-9	CASSLSGTGGADTQYF	TGTGCCAGCAGCCTCTCCGGGACAGGGGGCGCAGATACGCAGTATTTT
14	-	TRBJ1-5	-	TRBV2	CASSDRYSNQPQHF	TGTGCCAGCAGCGACAGATATAGCAATCAGCCCCAGCATTTT
13	-	TRBJ2-3	-	TRBV9	CASSSPYTDTQYF	TGTGCCAGCAGCTCTCCCTACACAGATACGCAGTATTTT
14	-	TRBJ1-6	TRBD1	TRBV5-6	CASSWGQGNSPLHF	TGTGCCAGCAGCTGGGGACAGGGGAATTCACCCCTCCACTTT
15	-	TRBJ2-5	-	TRBV7-2	CASSLVRGPGETQYF	TGTGCCAGCAGCTTAGTGCGGGGGCCGGGGGAGACCCAGTACTTC
17	-	TRBJ2-1	-	TRBV9	CASSVEVGLGGRNEQFF	TGTGCCAGCAGCGTAGAGGTGGGGTTGGGGGGTCGTAATGAGCAGTTCTTC